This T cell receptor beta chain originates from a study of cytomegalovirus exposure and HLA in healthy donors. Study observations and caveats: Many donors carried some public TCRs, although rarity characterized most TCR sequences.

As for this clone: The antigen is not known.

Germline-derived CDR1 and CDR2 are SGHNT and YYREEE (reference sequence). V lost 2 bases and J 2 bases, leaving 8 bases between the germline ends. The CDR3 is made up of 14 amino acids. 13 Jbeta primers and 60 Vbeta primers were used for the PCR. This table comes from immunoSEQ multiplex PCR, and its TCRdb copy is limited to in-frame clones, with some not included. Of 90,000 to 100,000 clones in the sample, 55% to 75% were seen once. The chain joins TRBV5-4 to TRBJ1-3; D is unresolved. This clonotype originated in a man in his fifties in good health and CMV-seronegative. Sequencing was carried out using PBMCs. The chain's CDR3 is CASSFGRAGNTIYF. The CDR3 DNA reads TGTGCCAGCAGCTTCGGGAGAGCTGGAAACACCATATATTTT. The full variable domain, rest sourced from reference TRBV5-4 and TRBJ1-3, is ETGVTQSPTHLIKTRGQQVTLRCSSQSGHNTVSWYQQALGQGPQFIFQYYREEENGRGNFPPRFSGLQFPNYSSELNVNALELDDSALYLCASSFGRAGNTIYFGEGSWLTVV.